This T cell receptor beta chain stems from a study of blood T cells in healthy people across ages. Study summary: Template switching captured about one barcoded beta molecule per two T cells.

About this clonotype: Its specificity is not known.

Germline trimming cut 2 bases from V and 4 bases from J; bases unmatched to any gene: 9. The V gene's germline CDR1 is SGHDT and CDR2 YYEEEE. The CDR3 extends over 17 amino acids. Study-level findings and limits: Donor CMV status was unknown, possibly confounding expanded clonotype changes.

The study drew donors from healthy Caucasian individuals in Russia aged roughly 6 to 90. Using a J-beta primer mix together with a sample-barcoded 5' primer, a second PCR was run for roughly 6 to 12 cycles. TCRdb redid the calling of the 5' RACE reads with MiXCR, one entry per CDR3 protein. Among about 970,000 distinct CDR3 sequences, roughly 51% were seen once, and the ten largest hold around a fifth. The sample was blood. The chain links TRBV5-6 to TRBJ2-1, with 10 bases that match TRBD1. The receptor was derived from a woman aged 55-70 years in good health. The CDR3 coding sequence is TGTGCCAGCAGCTTCCTGACCGGGACAGGGGCGTACAATGAGCAGTTCTTC. Translating gives CASSFLTGTGAYNEQFF.